These T cell receptor beta chains were read from a single sample in a study of blood T cells in healthy people across ages. Via MiXCR, TCRdb re-called the 5' RACE reads, giving one row per CDR3 protein. The sample includes 870,000 or so distinct CDR3 sequences, 25% to 35% of them seen just once. The source material was blood. The receptors originated from an elderly woman in good health. Both conserved end residues are trimmed from each CDR3. The order of the fields is D gene, V gene, J gene, CDR3 protein. The D gene is left open where the match is weak.

TRBD2	TRBV11-2	TRBJ2-4	ASSLRRGGAGVRANIQY
TRBD1	TRBV20-1	TRBJ2-7	SASGTGDHEQY
TRBD1	TRBV10-3	TRBJ2-7	AISGDRGSYEQY
TRBD2	TRBV11-2	TRBJ2-3	ASRKIAGGTDTQY
-	TRBV12-3/TRBV12-4	TRBJ2-3	ASSFGIGVTADTQY
-	TRBV6-5	TRBJ1-6	ASRNGFETLH
-	TRBV20-1	TRBJ2-5	SATQGRETQY
-	TRBV5-4	TRBJ2-5	ASSFRTAGQETQY
-	TRBV12-3/TRBV12-4	TRBJ2-3	ASTPNMDTQY
TRBD1	TRBV7-2	TRBJ1-5	ASSPRGTGDQPQH
TRBD1	TRBV5-1	TRBJ1-6	ASSPTSGQGNSPLH
-	TRBV28	TRBJ1-2	ASSLFGQNVYGYT
-	TRBV7-8	TRBJ1-5	ASSLSVGPNQPQH
TRBD1	TRBV29-1	TRBJ1-2	SVAGQGAQGYT
TRBD1	TRBV7-9	TRBJ1-1	ASSTRQGRSTEAF
-	TRBV5-1	TRBJ2-3	ASSTGTSKSTDTQY
-	TRBV6-2/TRBV6-3	TRBJ2-7	ASSYLRGGVSYEQY
-	TRBV7-2	TRBJ1-2	ASSLLGLLTDYT
-	TRBV20-1	TRBJ2-7	SARDPTSSSYEQY
-	TRBV29-1	TRBJ1-3	SALSGNTIY
TRBD1	TRBV12-3/TRBV12-4	TRBJ2-1	ASSQPWTGTYNEQF
TRBD2	TRBV20-1	TRBJ2-5	SASSSGSPLKQY